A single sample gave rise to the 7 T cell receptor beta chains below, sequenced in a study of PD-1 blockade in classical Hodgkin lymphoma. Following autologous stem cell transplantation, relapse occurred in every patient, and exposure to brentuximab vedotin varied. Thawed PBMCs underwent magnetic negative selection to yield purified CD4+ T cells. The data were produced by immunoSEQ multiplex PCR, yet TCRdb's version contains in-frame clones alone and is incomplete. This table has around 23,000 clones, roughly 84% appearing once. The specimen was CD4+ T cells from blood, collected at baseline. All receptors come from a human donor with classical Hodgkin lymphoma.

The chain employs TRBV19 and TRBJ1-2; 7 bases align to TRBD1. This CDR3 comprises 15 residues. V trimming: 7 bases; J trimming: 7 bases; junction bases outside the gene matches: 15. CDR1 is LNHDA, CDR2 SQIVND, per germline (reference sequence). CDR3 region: CASILGADRAFGYTF. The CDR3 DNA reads TGTGCCAGTATTCTGGGCGCCGACAGGGCTTTTGGCTACACCTTC.

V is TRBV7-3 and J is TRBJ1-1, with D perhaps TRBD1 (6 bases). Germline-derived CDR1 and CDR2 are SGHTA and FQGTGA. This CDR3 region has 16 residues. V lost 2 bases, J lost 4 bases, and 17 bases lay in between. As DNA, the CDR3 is TGTGCCAGCAGCTTATCCGGACAGTATGTTGGCACTGAAGCTTTCTTT. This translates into CASSLSGQYVGTEAFF. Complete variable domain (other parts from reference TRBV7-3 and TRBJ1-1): GAGVSQTPSNKVTEKGKYVELRCDPISGHTALYWYRQSLGQGPEFLIYFQGTGAADDSGLPNDRFFAVRPEGSVSTLKIQRTERGDSAVYLCASSLSGQYVGTEAFFGQGTRLTVV.

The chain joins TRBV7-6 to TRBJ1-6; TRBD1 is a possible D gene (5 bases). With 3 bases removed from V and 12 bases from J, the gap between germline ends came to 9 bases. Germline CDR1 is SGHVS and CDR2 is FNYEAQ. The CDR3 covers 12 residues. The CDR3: CASSLGGEPLHF. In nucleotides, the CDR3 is TGTGCCAGCAGCTTGGGAGGGGAACCCCTCCACTTT.

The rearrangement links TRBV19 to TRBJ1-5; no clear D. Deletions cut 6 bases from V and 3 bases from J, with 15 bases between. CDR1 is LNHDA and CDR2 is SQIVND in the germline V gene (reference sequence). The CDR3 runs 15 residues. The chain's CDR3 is CASRYLDVSNQPQHF. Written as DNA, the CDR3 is TGTGCCAGTAGATACCTGGACGTGTCCAATCAGCCCCAGCATTTT.

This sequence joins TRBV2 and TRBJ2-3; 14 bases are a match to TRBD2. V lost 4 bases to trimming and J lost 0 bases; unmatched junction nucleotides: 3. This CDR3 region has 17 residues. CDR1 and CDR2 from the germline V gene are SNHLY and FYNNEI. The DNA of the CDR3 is TGTGCCAGCAGTGGACTAGCGGGGGGGACTAGCACAGATACGCAGTATTTT. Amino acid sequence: CASSGLAGGTSTDTQYF. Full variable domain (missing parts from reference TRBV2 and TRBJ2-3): EPEVTQTPSHQVTQMGQEVILRCVPISNHLYFYWYRQILGQKVEFLVSFYNNEISEKSEIFDDQFSVERPDGSNFTLKIRSTKLEDSAMYFCASSGLAGGTSTDTQYFGPGTRLTVL.

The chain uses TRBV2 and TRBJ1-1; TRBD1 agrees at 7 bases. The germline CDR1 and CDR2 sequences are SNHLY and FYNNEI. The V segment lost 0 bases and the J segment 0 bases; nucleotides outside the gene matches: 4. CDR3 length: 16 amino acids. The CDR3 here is CASSEAGTAMNTEAFF. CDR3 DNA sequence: TGTGCCAGCAGTGAAGCCGGGACAGCGATGAACACTGAAGCTTTCTTT. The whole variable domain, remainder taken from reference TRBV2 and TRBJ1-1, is EPEVTQTPSHQVTQMGQEVILRCVPISNHLYFYWYRQILGQKVEFLVSFYNNEISEKSEIFDDQFSVERPDGSNFTLKIRSTKLEDSAMYFCASSEAGTAMNTEAFFGQGTRLTVV.

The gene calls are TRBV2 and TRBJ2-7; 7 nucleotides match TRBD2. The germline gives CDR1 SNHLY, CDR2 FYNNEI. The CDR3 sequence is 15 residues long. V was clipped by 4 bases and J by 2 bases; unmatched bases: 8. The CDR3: CASSALGGGTYEQYF. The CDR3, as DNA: TGTGCCAGCAGTGCCTTGGGCGGGGGAACCTACGAGCAGTACTTC.